The 31 T cell receptor beta chains below were found in one sample sequenced in a study of regulatory T cells in long-lasting Graves disease. Time point given: newly diagnosed GD, antithyroid drugs for less than 3 months. The TCR library was made from RNA extracted from PBMCs. Arm-PCR with iRepertoire HTBI primers amplified the CDR3 regions for these TCR beta libraries. Using its own MiXCR run on the multiplex PCR reads, TCRdb lists one record per CDR3 protein. Here the sample spans almost 450,000 distinct CDR3 sequences, approximately 16% being singletons. This sample also appeared in a second study, on T cells in Graves' hyperthyroidism and ophthalmopathy.

Material: peripheral blood mononuclear cells (PBMCs), obtained at new diagnosis, from a patient treated with antithyroid drugs. The receptors shown here come from a woman aged 30 to 39 with Graves disease.

The genes are TRBV4-3 and TRBJ2-1; TRBD2 matches 8 bases. CDR3 size: 16 residues. Per the germline V gene, CDR1 is LGHNA and CDR2 is YSLEER. V was pared by 4 bases and J by 8 bases, with 13 bases of the junction left unmatched. CDR3 sequence (DNA): TGCGCCAGCAGCCGCGAGGTGAGCGGGAGTTGGGATGAGCAGTTCTTC. It is translated as CASSREVSGSWDEQFF.

This clonotype was recorded a few times. V usage is TRBV9 and J usage is TRBJ2-1; no clear D. Germline V lookup: CDR1 SGDLS, CDR2 YYNGEE. This CDR3 has 12 amino acids. V was trimmed by 3 bases and J by 9 bases, leaving 10 bases between them. CDR3 nucleotide sequence: TGTGCCAGCAGCGGGAACCCCCCTGAGCAGTTCTTC. Translated: CASSGNPPEQFF.

The DNA for the CDR3 is TGTGCCAGCAGTTACTCGATGGGGGCGCAAATACATGAAAAACTGTTTTTT. This sequence encodes CASSYSMGAQIHEKLFF. The gene calls are TRBV6-5 and TRBJ1-4, with D tentatively TRBD1 (6 bases). Trimming took off 0 bases at V and 6 bases at J, with 17 bases between the two ends. The CDR3 is 17 residues long. CDR1 MNHEY and CDR2 SVGAGI come from the germline V gene.

This chain connects TRBV5-5 to TRBJ2-7; TRBD2 aligns across 9 bases. V lost 0 bases to trimming and J lost 0 bases; unmatched junction nucleotides: 7. This CDR3 has 17 amino acids. Per the germline V gene, CDR1 is SGHKS and CDR2 is YYEKEE (reference sequence). The CDR3 DNA reads TGTGCCAGCAGCTTGGGTCCGACTAGCGGATTCTCCTACGAGCAGTACTTC. It specifies CASSLGPTSGFSYEQYF.

This clonotype has a count of ten or more. Here the CDR3 reads CSVESRWAGETQYF. The CDR3 region has the DNA TGCAGCGTTGAAAGTCGGTGGGCCGGGGAGACCCAGTACTTC. The V call is TRBV29-1, the J call TRBJ2-5; no clear D gene. The CDR3 extends over 14 amino acids. V lost 2 bases, J lost 5 bases, and 15 bases lay in between. Germline CDR1 is SQVTM and CDR2 is ANQGSEA.

The chain joins TRBV12-5 to TRBJ2-3, with 9 bases aligning to TRBD2. Germline CDR1 reads LGHNT; CDR2 reads FRNRAP. J was trimmed by 1 base and V by 5 bases; bases with no gene match: 13. This CDR3 region has 18 residues. CDR3 bases: TGTGCTAGTGGTCTCGCAAGCGGGAGGAGCTGGGGCACAGATACGCAGTATTTT. This sequence encodes CASGLASGRSWGTDTQYF.

This clonotype was picked up many times. The chain combines TRBV9 with TRBJ2-2; D tentatively reads TRBD1 or TRBD2 (6 bases each). V shed 0 bases and J shed 13 bases, with 22 bases lying between them. This CDR3 has 16 amino acids. Germline V gene lookup returns CDR1 SGDLS and CDR2 YYNGEE. The CDR3 coding sequence is TGTGCCAGCAGCGTAGAGACAGGATGGTGGCGGGGAGTGCTGTTTTTT. Encoded protein: CASSVETGWWRGVLFF. Looking up the rest from reference TRBV9 and TRBJ2-2 gives the full variable domain: DSGVTQTPKHLITATGQRVTLRCSPRSGDLSVYWYQQSLDQGLQFLIQYYNGEERAKGNILERFSAQQFPDLHSELNLSSLELGDSALYFCASSVETGWWRGVLFFGEGSRLTVL.

The rearrangement links TRBV9 to TRBJ2-1; the match to TRBD2 covers 12 bases. V shed 3 bases, J shed 8 bases, and the junction held 6 bases outside the gene matches. The germline V gene encodes CDR1 SGDLS and CDR2 YYNGEE. The CDR3 contains 15 residues. CDR3 coding DNA: TGTGCCAGCAGCGGTGGACTAGCGGGAATCGATGAGCAGTTCTTC. It is translated as CASSGGLAGIDEQFF.

This clonotype was counted ten times or more. The CDR3 sequence is CASSYQGSYEQYF. Here the CDR3 DNA reads TGTGCCAGCAGTTACCAGGGGTCCTACGAGCAGTACTTC. V usage is TRBV6-5 and J usage is TRBJ2-7; weak D call: TRBD1 (6 bases). With 2 bases removed from V and 1 base from J, the gap between germline ends came to 6 bases. This CDR3 region has 13 residues. Per the germline V gene, CDR1 is MNHEY and CDR2 is SVGAGI.

V and J are TRBV7-9 and TRBJ2-2; D is perhaps TRBD1 or TRBD2 (5 bases each). Germline V CDR1 and CDR2: SEHNR, FQNEAQ (reference sequence). Trimming cost V 6 bases and J 4 bases, with 15 bases left between them. The CDR3 covers 15 residues. The CDR3 loop reads CASSGGRGPTGELFF. The CDR3 DNA reads TGTGCCAGCAGTGGAGGTCGGGGACCCACCGGGGAGCTGTTTTTT.

This clonotype was counted at least ten times. The chain links TRBV30 to TRBJ1-1; D possibly corresponds to TRBD1 (6 bases). The V gene's germline CDR1 is GTSNPN and CDR2 SVGIG (reference sequence). This CDR3 region has 14 residues. Trimming shortened V by 0 bases and J by 11 bases, and 19 bases separated the two germline ends. The chain's CDR3 is CAWSVRGGKLGAFF. DNA for the CDR3: TGTGCCTGGAGTGTACGGGGGGGCAAGCTCGGCGCTTTCTTT.

This clonotype was counted many times. V usage is TRBV24-1 and J usage is TRBJ1-2; 8 bases align to TRBD1. V was pared by 7 bases and J by 2 bases, with 5 bases of the junction left unmatched. Looked up from germline, CDR1 is KGHDR and CDR2 is SFDVKD. This CDR3 region has 14 residues. The CDR3 DNA is TGTGCCACCAGCCCCAGGGGGCCGAACTATGGCTACACCTTC. It is translated as CATSPRGPNYGYTF.

Concerning this clonotype itself: A much bigger clone sits one base away, suggesting this may be a read error. The gene calls are TRBV28 and TRBJ1-1; 8 nucleotides match TRBD1. This CDR3 has 15 amino acids. CDR1 is MDHEN and CDR2 is SYDVKM in the germline V gene. Here the CDR3 DNA reads TGTGCCACCAGTTCCCCCGGGACAGGGAACACTGAAGCTTTCTTT. This translates into CATSSPGTGNTEAFF.

The table lists this clonotype with a few counts. The conserved closing phenylalanine or tryptophan is absent in this CDR3, likely reflecting a read error. The rearrangement joins TRBV11-2 to TRBJ1-1; D remains unclear. Trimming took 5 bases from V and 8 from J, leaving 15 bases between them. The CDR3 runs 13 residues. The germline gives CDR1 SGHAT, CDR2 FQNNGV. DNA of the CDR3: TGTGCCAGCAGCCTCAATCGGATCTACGAAGCTTTCCTT. Translated: CASSLNRIYEAFL.

There are many counts of this clonotype. At one end the junction does not follow the germline gene, possibly because of a read error. J is TRBJ1-1 and V is TRBV28; D gene unclear. Germline lookup yields CDR1 MDHEN and CDR2 SYDVKM. The CDR3 loop spans 11 amino acids. The CDR3 bases are TGTGCCAGCAGATTATGGACTGAAGCTTTCTTT. This translates into CASRLWTEAFF.

This clonotype was detected ten times or more. V usage is TRBV6-1 and J usage is TRBJ1-1; no clear D. The ends were cut back, 6 bases at V and 7 bases at J, with 15 bases in the middle. Looked up from germline, CDR1 is MNHNS and CDR2 is SASEGT. This CDR3 has 13 amino acids. The CDR3: CASSPAIRSEAFF. CDR3 DNA: TGTGCCAGCAGCCCCGCCATCCGGAGTGAAGCTTTCTTT.

The V call is TRBV20-1, the J call TRBJ2-5, with TRBD1 identical over 7 bases. The CDR3 is 15 amino acids. The germline CDR1 and CDR2 sequences are DFQATT and SNEGSKA (reference sequence). J gave up 2 bases and V 5 bases, and 11 bases lay outside the gene matches. The CDR3 here is CSAQSGQAIQETQYF. The DNA of the CDR3 is TGCAGTGCTCAGTCCGGACAGGCTATACAAGAGACCCAGTACTTC.

The sample holds many counts of this clonotype. The chain employs TRBV28 and TRBJ1-2; D possibly corresponds to TRBD1 (6 bases). The CDR3 consists of 13 residues. The V and J ends lost 7 bases and 2 bases respectively, with 11 bases between them. Germline CDR1 is MDHEN and CDR2 is SYDVKM. The CDR3 nucleotides read TGTGCCAGCAAAGAAGGGGGGAACTATGGCTACACCTTC. It yields the protein CASKEGGNYGYTF.

Concerning this clonotype itself: A much larger clonotype is one base distant, so this may be a read error. The rearrangement joins TRBV5-6 to TRBJ2-1; weak D call: TRBD2 (6 bases). The CDR3 length is 14 residues. V was shortened by 6 bases and J by 2 bases, with 12 bases between the two germline ends. CDR1 and CDR2 from the germline V gene are SGHDT and YYEEEE. CDR3 DNA: TGTGCCAGCATCCGACTAGTGGCCTACAATGAGCAGTTCTTC. It translates to CASIRLVAYNEQFF.

Ten or more counts support this clonotype. For the CDR3, the DNA is TGCGCCAGCAGTGAGATAGCGCGGTCCTACAATGAGCAGTTCTTC. Translated: CASSEIARSYNEQFF. The chain has TRBV10-2 and TRBJ2-1, with a tentative D call TRBD2 (5 bases). The germline V gene encodes CDR1 WSHSY and CDR2 SAAADI. The CDR3 runs 15 residues. The V and J ends lost 2 bases and 1 base respectively, with 9 bases between them.

Ten or more counts support this clonotype. The chain joins TRBV20-1 to TRBJ1-1; no firm D call. This CDR3 region has 10 residues. V lost 3 bases and J lost 11, with 10 bases in between. Germline loops: CDR1 DFQATT, CDR2 SNEGSKA (reference sequence). The CDR3 sequence: CSASVPLAFF. The CDR3 DNA sequence: TGCAGTGCTAGTGTCCCCCTCGCTTTCTTT.

This chain links TRBV10-1 with TRBJ2-1; weak D call: TRBD2 (7 bases). Trimming stripped 0 bases from V and 4 bases from J, with 13 bases between. The CDR3 consists of 16 residues. Germline V gene data show CDR1 as WNHNN and CDR2 as SYGVQD (reference sequence). The CDR3 DNA sequence: TGCGCCAGCAGTGAGTCACGGGGGGCTCGGTACAATGAGCAGTTCTTC. It encodes CASSESRGARYNEQFF.

The CDR3 DNA follows: TGTGCCAGCAGCCGTACGCCCCGGACTAGCGTTAACAATGAGCAGTTCTTC. This codes for CASSRTPRTSVNNEQFF. This chain links TRBV7-2 with TRBJ2-1; 9 bases align to TRBD2. This CDR3 has 17 residues. After removal of 5 bases from V and 5 bases from J, the junction contained 13 bases not matched to a gene. Germline assignment: CDR1 SGHTA and CDR2 FQGNSA.

This clonotype has ten or more counts. V usage is TRBV11-3 and J usage is TRBJ2-1; D not resolved. Germline V lookup: CDR1 SGHNT, CDR2 YENEEA. V dropped 3 bases and J dropped 9 bases, with 9 bases sitting between them. The CDR3 has 12 amino acids. The DNA of the CDR3 is TGTGCCAGCAGCTTTGAAGACGGTGAGCAGTTCTTC. It yields the protein CASSFEDGEQFF.

This clonotype was observed at least ten times. This chain links TRBV28 with TRBJ2-7; weak D call: TRBD2 (6 bases). The CDR3 spans 15 residues. Trimming took 8 bases from V and 3 from J, leaving 20 bases between them. Per the germline V gene, CDR1 is MDHEN and CDR2 is SYDVKM. CDR3 sequence: CASSSGVLGGYEQYF. CDR3 bases: TGTGCCAGCTCATCGGGGGTGCTTGGAGGCTACGAGCAGTACTTC.

Concerning this clonotype: A much larger clone lies a single base off, so this may be a read error. V usage is TRBV3-1 and J usage is TRBJ2-7, with 10 positions matching TRBD2. The CDR3 consists of 16 residues. Germline CDR1 reads LGHDT; CDR2 reads YNNKEL (reference sequence). The DNA for the CDR3 is TGTGCCAGCAGCCAAGATCCTAGCGGGAGATCCTTCGAGCAGTACTTC. Translation: CASSQDPSGRSFEQYF.

At least ten counts were recorded for this clonotype. The CDR3 nucleotides read TGTGCCAGCAGATCGGACAGGTTGAACACTGAAGCTTTCTTT. This gives the protein CASRSDRLNTEAFF. V and J are TRBV28 and TRBJ1-1; TRBD1 aligns across 7 bases. Trimming cost V 6 bases and J 0 bases; bases outside gene matches: 4. The CDR3 extends over 14 amino acids. The germline gives CDR1 MDHEN, CDR2 SYDVKM.

This clonotype was observed at least ten times. The chain has TRBV20-1 and TRBJ2-1; 14 positions match TRBD2. CDR3 size: 16 residues. Trimming removed 6 bases from V and 0 bases from J; junction bases left unmatched: 4. Germline V gene sequence: CDR1 DFQATT, CDR2 SNEGSKA (reference sequence). CDR3: CSARGLAGGSYNEQFF. CDR3 bases: TGCAGTGCCCGTGGACTAGCGGGAGGCTCCTACAATGAGCAGTTCTTC.

In DNA form, the CDR3 reads TGCGCCAGCAGAGCGGGACTAGCCTTCGCCTACGAGCAGTACTTC. Translation: CASRAGLAFAYEQYF. The genes are TRBV5-1 and TRBJ2-7; 9 nucleotides align to TRBD2. Germline V gene sequence: CDR1 SGHRS, CDR2 YFSETQ. The CDR3 covers 15 residues. J gave up 2 bases and V 5 bases, and 8 bases lay outside the gene matches.

The V call is TRBV27, the J call TRBJ1-4; D remains ambiguous. Trimming left V 7 bases short and J 4 bases short, with 13 bases between. The germline V gene has CDR1 MNHEY and CDR2 SMNVEV (reference sequence). CDR3 length: 14 amino acids. CDR3 nucleotide sequence: TGTGCCAGCAAGCCAGGAAAGGGTAATGAAAAACTGTTTTTT. Translation: CASKPGKGNEKLFF.

On this clonotype itself: Being one base from a much bigger clone, this may be a read error. The chain uses TRBV7-8 and TRBJ2-7; D remains unclear. Germline values: CDR1 SGHVS, CDR2 FQNEAQ. This CDR3 is 12 amino acids long. The CDR3: CVSSFRWYEQYF. The CDR3, as DNA: TGTGTCAGCAGCTTCCGGTGGTACGAGCAGTACTTC.